The clone carrying this T cell receptor (beta chain) showed up just a few times. Its antigen is unknown. The CDR3 spans 14 residues. J gave up 2 bases and V 7 bases, and 10 bases lay outside the gene matches. Germline values: CDR1 SQVTM, CDR2 ANQGSEA. The second PCR ran about 6 to 12 cycles with a sample-barcoded 5' primer and J-beta primers. TCRdb reprocessed the 5' RACE reads with MiXCR, giving one entry per CDR3 protein. The profile shows about 1 million distinct CDR3 sequences, approximately 26% of them singletons. The data originate from a study of blood T cells in healthy people across ages. Notes on the study in general: With donor CMV status unknown, expanded clonotype changes were possibly confounded.

There were healthy Caucasian individuals from Russia, aged roughly 6 to 100, serving as donors. These sequences were also reported in another study, on T cells of mothers and their children. That report adds: In each mother, TCR beta CDR3 reads exceeded 10 million; in each child, they numbered approximately 3 million. T cell clones that were persistent and microchimeric went undetected.

The genes are TRBV29-1 and TRBJ2-5; 7 nucleotides line up with TRBD2. This clonotype was obtained from a girl aged 2 to 10 in good health. Sequences were obtained from blood. The CDR3 DNA sequence: TGCAGCGCCCCCTTCACTAGCGTTCAAGAGACCCAGTACTTC. It codes for CSAPFTSVQETQYF.